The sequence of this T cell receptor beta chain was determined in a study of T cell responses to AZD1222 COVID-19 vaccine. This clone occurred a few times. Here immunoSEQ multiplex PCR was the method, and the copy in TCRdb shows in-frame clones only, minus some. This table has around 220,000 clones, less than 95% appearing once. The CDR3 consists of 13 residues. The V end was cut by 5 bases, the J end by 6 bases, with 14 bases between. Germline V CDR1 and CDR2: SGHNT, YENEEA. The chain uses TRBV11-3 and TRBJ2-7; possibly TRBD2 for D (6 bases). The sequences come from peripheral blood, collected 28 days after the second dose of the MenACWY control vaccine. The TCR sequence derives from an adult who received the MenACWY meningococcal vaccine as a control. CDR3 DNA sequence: TGTGCCAGCAGCCTGGGGATTAGCGGCGAGCAGTACTTC. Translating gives CASSLGISGEQYF.